This passage covers 17 T cell receptor beta chains from one sample sequenced in a study of blood T cell repertoires in COVID-19 (TCRdb year 2020). Preparation of the library involved the immunoSEQ multiplex PCR assay. Not all clones reach the TCRdb copy of this immuneACCESS table, which keeps in-frame sequences only. Checked studies attribute under half of the gap to unresolved V genes and leave the rest unexplained. Here the sample has approximately 77,000 clones; approximately 80% occur a single time. The leading ten clones occupy 15% to 20% of the sample. The sample consisted of peripheral blood. These receptors originate from a woman aged 60-75 years with acute or convalescent COVID-19.

The chain uses TRBV9 and TRBJ2-3, with D possibly TRBD1 on 8 matching bases. This CDR3 contains 16 residues. V lost 2 bases to trimming and J lost 3 bases, with 16 bases between them. Germline CDR1 reads SGDLS; CDR2 reads YYNGEE. CDR3 sequence: CASSVQDRGGTDTQYF. The CDR3 DNA reads as TGTGCCAGCAGCGTCCAAGACAGGGGAGGGACAGATACGCAGTATTTT.

This clone was counted a few times. The chain links TRBV30 to TRBJ2-2; the D gene is possibly TRBD1 (5 bases). The CDR3 runs 14 residues. The V and J ends lost 2 bases and 2 bases respectively, with 9 bases between them. Looked up from germline, CDR1 is GTSNPN and CDR2 is SVGIG (reference sequence). The CDR3 DNA follows: TGTGCCTGGAGTAAGGGGATCAACACCGGGGAGCTGTTTTTT. Its protein product is CAWSKGINTGELFF. Supplemented by reference TRBV30 and TRBJ2-2, the full variable domain reads SQTIHQWPATLVQPVGSPLSLECTVEGTSNPNLYWYRQAAGRGLQLLFYSVGIGQISSEVPQNLSASRPQDRQFILSSKKLLLSDSGFYLCAWSKGINTGELFFGEGSRLTVL.

The chain combines TRBV27 with TRBJ1-4, with 9 positions matching TRBD1. V lost 4 bases, J lost 5 bases, and 2 bases stayed unmatched. The CDR3 runs 14 residues. The germline gives CDR1 MNHEY, CDR2 SMNVEV (reference sequence). The CDR3 sequence is CASSSGTGNEKLFF. In DNA form, the CDR3 reads TGTGCCAGCAGTTCCGGGACAGGGAATGAAAAACTGTTTTTT.

The chain combines TRBV5-1 with TRBJ1-4; D possibly corresponds to TRBD1 (5 bases). Deletions cut 0 bases from V and 4 bases from J, with 10 bases between. Germline V gene lookup returns CDR1 SGHRS and CDR2 YFSETQ. The CDR3 covers 15 residues. The CDR3 sequence is CASSLVAGGNEKLFF. As DNA, the CDR3 is TGCGCCAGCAGCTTGGTCGCGGGGGGTAATGAAAAACTGTTTTTT.

This clone is termed medium-sized. The chain joins TRBV7-6 to TRBJ2-7; 12 positions match TRBD1. This CDR3 spans 15 amino acids. Germline values: CDR1 SGHVS, CDR2 FNYEAQ. The ends lost 5 bases at V and 5 bases at J; junction bases unmatched: 7. DNA for the CDR3: TGTGCCAGCAGCGAAGGGACAGGGGGCAAACACGAGCAGTACTTC. Translated: CASSEGTGGKHEQYF.

The rearrangement uses TRBV30 and TRBJ1-4; 8 positions match TRBD1. The V gene end was trimmed by 2 bases and the J gene end by 4 bases; junction bases not matched to a gene: 6. In germline, CDR1 is GTSNPN, CDR2 SVGIG (reference sequence). CDR3 length equals 15 residues. The CDR3, as DNA: TGTGCCTGGAGTCCCCCCGACAGGGGTAATGAAAAACTGTTTTTT. This encodes CAWSPPDRGNEKLFF.

The V gene is TRBV7-3, the J gene TRBJ2-5; D call uncertain. This CDR3 region has 15 residues. Trimming removed 0 bases from V and 0 bases from J, with 8 bases in between. Germline V CDR1 and CDR2: SGHTA, FQGTGA. CDR3 residues: CASSLTPRDQETQYF. CDR3 DNA: TGTGCCAGCAGCTTAACGCCACGGGACCAAGAGACCCAGTACTTC.

This clone has ten or more counts. The rearrangement uses TRBV5-1 and TRBJ1-6, with a weak D call TRBD1 (6 bases). The CDR3 has 16 amino acids. Trimming took off 1 base at V and 5 bases at J, with 13 bases between the two ends. CDR1 is SGHRS, CDR2 YFSETQ, per germline. This CDR3 is CASSLTGFLDNSPLHF. CDR3 sequence (DNA): TGCGCCAGCAGCTTGACAGGGTTTTTGGATAATTCACCCCTCCACTTT. Full variable domain (missing parts from reference TRBV5-1 and TRBJ1-6): KAGVTQTPRYLIKTRGQQVTLSCSPISGHRSVSWYQQTPGQGLQFLFEYFSETQRNKGNFPGRFSGRQFSNSRSEMNVSTLELGDSALYLCASSLTGFLDNSPLHFGNGTRLTVT.

The V gene is TRBV5-1, the J gene TRBJ2-5, with 10 bases fitting TRBD1. CDR3 size: 16 residues. Per the germline V gene, CDR1 is SGHRS and CDR2 is YFSETQ. V lost 0 bases to trimming and J lost 5 bases; unmatched junction nucleotides: 7. CDR3 protein: CASSLDPGQGHETQYF. CDR3 nucleotides: TGCGCCAGCAGCTTGGACCCGGGACAGGGGCACGAGACCCAGTACTTC.

The chain couples TRBV3-1 (or the pseudogene TRBV3-2) to TRBJ1-5; 8 bases fit TRBD1. Germline loops: CDR1 LGHDT, CDR2 YNNKEL (reference sequence). The CDR3 has 15 residues. Trimming took 0 bases from V and 4 from J; bases not matched to a gene: 2. As DNA, the CDR3 is TGTGCCAGCAGCCAAGATAACAGGGGGAATCAGCCCCAGCATTTT. The encoded protein is CASSQDNRGNQPQHF.

The chain joins TRBV3-1 (or the pseudogene TRBV3-2) to TRBJ1-5; D is ambiguous. Germline V gene lookup returns CDR1 LGHDT and CDR2 YNNKEL (reference sequence). The CDR3 consists of 14 residues. V lost 7 bases, J lost 0 bases, and 10 bases lay in between. This chain's CDR3 is CASTIGSSNQPQHF. The DNA of the CDR3 is TGTGCCAGCACAATAGGGAGTAGCAATCAGCCCCAGCATTTT.

The rearrangement links TRBV9 to TRBJ2-7, with D tentatively TRBD2 (5 bases). The germline V gene encodes CDR1 SGDLS and CDR2 YYNGEE. CDR3 length: 15 amino acids. Trimming stripped 0 bases from V and 5 bases from J, with 15 bases between. CDR3 nucleotide sequence: TGTGCCAGCAGCGTAGGTCATTTAGGGAGTCACGAGCAGTACTTC. Residues: CASSVGHLGSHEQYF. The variable domain in full, with the rest retrieved from reference TRBV9 and TRBJ2-7, is DSGVTQTPKHLITATGQRVTLRCSPRSGDLSVYWYQQSLDQGLQFLIQYYNGEERAKGNILERFSAQQFPDLHSELNLSSLELGDSALYFCASSVGHLGSHEQYFGPGTRLTVT.

This clone is medium-sized by share. The chain uses TRBV5-4 and TRBJ2-5, with TRBD1 matching 9 bases. Germline V gene sequence: CDR1 SGHNT, CDR2 YYREEE (reference sequence). The J segment lost 1 base and the V segment lost 3 bases, leaving 4 bases of the junction unmatched. The CDR3 is 15 amino acids. CDR3 sequence reads: CASSYDRGFQETQYF. CDR3 in DNA: TGTGCCAGCAGCTACGACAGGGGGTTCCAAGAGACCCAGTACTTC.

The chain has TRBV19 and TRBJ2-3; 12 bases line up with TRBD2. The CDR3 is 16 residues long. After removal of 5 bases from V and 0 bases from J, the junction contained 3 bases not matched to a gene. Germline assignment: CDR1 LNHDA and CDR2 SQIVND (reference sequence). The CDR3 here is CASSPTSGGSTDTQYF. CDR3 in DNA: TGTGCCAGTAGTCCTACTAGCGGGGGGAGCACAGATACGCAGTATTTT. The entire variable domain, with the rest obtained from reference TRBV19 and TRBJ2-3, is as follows: DGGITQSPKYLFRKEGQNVTLSCEQNLNHDAMYWYRQDPGQGLRLIYYSQIVNDFQKGDIAEGYSVSREKKESFPLTVTSAQKNPTAFYLCASSPTSGGSTDTQYFGPGTRLTVL.

The CDR3 bases are TGTGCCAGCAGTGAAGCTTCGGGCAATCAGCCCCAGCATTTT. This sequence encodes CASSEASGNQPQHF. The chain combines TRBV6-1 with TRBJ1-5; D gene ambiguous. V was trimmed by 0 bases and J by 2 bases, leaving 5 bases between them. The CDR3 length is 14 residues. CDR1 MNHNS and CDR2 SASEGT come from the germline V gene.

The J gene is TRBJ2-1, the V gene TRBV3-1 (or the pseudogene TRBV3-2), with D perhaps matching TRBD2 (6 bases). V lost 0 bases, J lost 4 bases, and 13 bases lay in between. Per germline, CDR1 LGHDT and CDR2 YNNKEL (reference sequence). This CDR3 contains 16 residues. The DNA for the CDR3 is TGTGCCAGCAGCCAAGACACCGGCGGGGTTTACAATGAGCAGTTCTTC. This codes for CASSQDTGGVYNEQFF.

The CDR3 DNA sequence: TGTGCCAGCAGCCGAGGGGCGAATATAGATACGCAGTATTTT. Encoded protein: CASSRGANIDTQYF. The chain combines TRBV7-8 with TRBJ2-3, with D perhaps assigned TRBD1 or TRBD2 (5 bases each). Trimming shortened V by 5 bases and J by 5 bases, and 14 bases separated the two germline ends. Per germline, CDR1 SGHVS and CDR2 FQNEAQ. The CDR3 length is 14 residues. Using reference TRBV7-8 and TRBJ2-3 for the parts outside the CDR3, the full variable domain is GAGVSQSPRYKVAKRGQDVALRCDPISGHVSLFWYQQALGQGPEFLTYFQNEAQLDKSGLPSDRFFAERPEGSVSTLKIQRTQQEDSAVYLCASSRGANIDTQYFGPGTRLTVL.